This is a list of T cell receptor beta chains from one sample in a study of cytomegalovirus exposure and HLA in healthy donors. The protocol was immunoSEQ multiplex PCR, while the TCRdb copy is restricted to in-frame clones and leaves out a portion. This table holds a few hundred thousand clones, roughly 90% found once. Sequencing used PBMCs. These receptors were collected from a young woman in good health and CMV-seronegative. Each CDR3 is given with its conserved first and last residue.

V	J	CDR3
TRBV2	NA	CASKGEYYEQYF
TRBV19	TRBJ1-2	CASSAFRDRGGGDYGYTF
TRBV5-1	TRBJ2-7	CASSPELYEQYF
TRBV5-1	TRBJ2-7	CASSFQTGDGEQYF
TRBV5-4	TRBJ1-5	CASSGRESGRPHQPQHF
TRBV5-4	TRBJ1-2	CASSLAAGAYGYTF
TRBV6-6	TRBJ1-4	CASSYSSIQELFF
TRBV6-5	TRBJ2-1	CASSYEGALNEQFF
TRBV4-1	TRBJ2-3	CASSQVGLAGAPTDTQYF
TRBV6-6	TRBJ1-1	CASSYSIGAGTEAFF
TRBV6-5	TRBJ1-1	CASSYSRGRGAEAFF
TRBV6-6	TRBJ2-7	CASSYIDSPYEQYF
TRBV9	TRBJ1-4	CASSVGGTVNEKLFF
TRBV19	TRBJ1-2	CASNTRDSLSAYGYTF
TRBV5-1	NA	CASSLLPSYEQYF
TRBV6-5	TRBJ1-1	CASSRTGGTTEAFF
TRBV6-5	TRBJ2-5	CASSYAGGSQETQYF
TRBV2	TRBJ2-1	CASKATGGNEQFF
TRBV7-3	TRBJ2-2	CASSLRAGTTGELFF
TRBV11-3	TRBJ2-2	CASSRYESGELFF
TRBV19	TRBJ2-1	CASSTGGPYNEQFF
TRBV6-1	TRBJ2-3	CASSSYFSRTDTQYF
TRBV2	TRBJ1-3	CASRRGGPGNTIYF
TRBV27	TRBJ1-3	CASSRQGGGNTIYF
TRBV5-4	TRBJ1-2	CASSLGGQSFNYGYTF
TRBV19	NA	CALRWPRRGGPYEQYF
TRBV6-5	TRBJ2-1	CASSSDRSKKFF
TRBV6-6	TRBJ1-1	CASSYSGGYAFF
TRBV6-1	TRBJ2-1	CATSGGVFDEQFF
TRBV10-2	TRBJ2-5	CASSGGGGETQYF
TRBV7-6	TRBJ2-3	CASSLEGGVDTQYF
TRBV19	TRBJ1-5	CASRESTGAYSNQPQHF
TRBV5-1	TRBJ2-3	CASSVAGTVRPDTQYF
TRBV5-4	TRBJ1-1	CASSYTGEANTEAFF
TRBV5-1	TRBJ2-5	CASSFSGGLQETQYF
TRBV29-1	TRBJ1-2	CSVDEGAYGYTF
TRBV2	TRBJ2-1	CASSLSYNEQFF
TRBV9	TRBJ2-7	CASSPRVADSYEQYF
TRBV6-5	TRBJ1-5	CASSYLASNQPQHF
TRBV4-1	TRBJ2-3	CASSQGGLAPTDTQYF
TRBV7-9	TRBJ2-7	CASSLGGGYNEQYF
TRBV19	TRBJ1-6	CASSAQLYNSPLHF
TRBV5-6	TRBJ1-2	CASSPFANYGYTF
TRBV6-4	TRBJ2-3	CASQLAVGRYTQYF
TRBV7-9	TRBJ1-5	CSSSQWVGDQSNQPQHF
TRBV6-1	TRBJ2-3	CASMGAGVTQYF
TRBV14	TRBJ2-3	CASSQARGTSTDTQYF
TRBV19	TRBJ1-6	CASSIRGQYDSPLHF
TRBV4-1	TRBJ2-1	CASSQDQRGPNEQFF
TRBV2	TRBJ1-3	CASSENAGSVGNTIYF
TRBV25-1	TRBJ2-5	CASSRGRETQYF
TRBV7-6	TRBJ1-5	CASSPRTGGQPQHF
TRBV15	TRBJ2-7	CATSSPLALNYEQYF
TRBV9	TRBJ2-7	CASSVGTGLYEQYF
TRBV5-1	TRBJ2-2	CASSSGLAGHTGELFF
TRBV27	TRBJ2-5	CASRDRDLYF
TRBV14	TRBJ2-7	CASSQVAGVGYEQYF